A selection of T cell receptor beta chains follows, all from one sample in a study of blood T cell repertoires in COVID-19. This table comes from immunoSEQ multiplex PCR, and its TCRdb copy is limited to in-frame clones, with some not included. This table holds approximately 280,000 clones, 70% to 90% found once. The sequenced material came from peripheral blood. The receptors here all came from a man in his fifties or sixties with active or convalescent COVID-19. Each CDR3 is given with its conserved first and last residue. The order of the fields is clone size, J gene, D gene, V gene, CDR3 protein, CDR3 DNA. A D gene is named only where the DNA matches it firmly. Expanded clones are given a class, and other clones once, few, many or no size at all.

>.|TRBJ2-5|TRBD2|TRBV7-2
CASSFSGRAGETQYF
TGTGCCAGCAGCTTTAGCGGGAGGGCCGGGGAGACCCAGTACTTC
>once|TRBJ1-1|.|TRBV3-1/TRBV3-2
CASSQGGVNAFF
TGTGCCAGCAGCCAAGGGGGGGTAAATGCTTTCTTT
>.|TRBJ2-1|TRBD2|TRBV9
CASSPSGGGSSPNEQFF
TGTGCCAGCAGCCCAAGCGGGGGGGGCTCTTCCCCGAATGAGCAGTTCTTC
>.|TRBJ2-3|.|TRBV28
CASTPLGRGTDTQYF
TGTGCCAGCACTCCCCTGGGGCGAGGCACAGATACGCAGTATTTT
>.|TRBJ2-3|TRBD1|TRBV6-4
CASNRRQGAIVTDTQYF
TGTGCCAGCAACCGCCGACAGGGGGCGATAGTGACAGATACGCAGTATTTT
>.|TRBJ1-2|TRBD1|TRBV30
CAWSVRGTALYGYTF
TGTGCCTGGAGTGTACGCGGGACAGCCCTTTATGGCTACACCTTC
>few|TRBJ1-4|TRBD1|TRBV7-6
CASSRGQGKLTTTNEKLFF
TGTGCCAGCAGCCGAGGACAGGGGAAGTTAACAACAACTAATGAAAAACTGTTTTTT
>few|TRBJ2-5|TRBD2|TRBV2
CASSRGGSQYF
TGTGCCAGCAGTAGGGGAGGGTCACAGTACTTC
>few|TRBJ2-1|.|TRBV11-1
CASSLAVRGLYNEQFF
TGTGCCAGCAGCTTAGCCGTCCGGGGACTTTACAATGAGCAGTTCTTC
>.|TRBJ1-5|.|TRBV6-5
CASRLRVDSNQPQHF
TGTGCCAGCAGATTGCGGGTGGATAGCAATCAGCCCCAGCATTTT
>.|TRBJ2-3|.|TRBV18
CASSPSRVKGTDTQYF
TGTGCCAGCTCACCCTCCAGGGTGAAAGGCACAGATACGCAGTATTTT
>.|TRBJ1-6|.|TRBV30
CAWSSHPRQNSPLHF
TGTGCCTGGAGCTCACACCCTCGACAGAATTCACCCCTCCACTTT
>.|TRBJ2-7|TRBD2|TRBV28
CASSLAGDYYEQYF
TGTGCCAGCAGTCTAGCGGGCGACTACTACGAGCAGTACTTC
>.|TRBJ2-1|TRBD2|TRBV6-5
CASSSRLADYNEQFF
TGTGCCAGCAGTTCCAGACTAGCCGACTACAATGAGCAGTTCTTC
>.|TRBJ2-7|.|TRBV5-6
CASSLGGGSSYEQYF
TGTGCCAGCAGCTTGGGTGGAGGAAGCTCCTACGAGCAGTACTTC
>.|TRBJ2-1|TRBD2|TRBV5-1
CASSKVGQGGEQFF
TGCGCCAGCTCCAAAGTGGGGCAGGGAGGGGAGCAGTTCTTC